The rows below give T cell receptor beta chains drawn from one sample of a study of blood T cell repertoires in COVID-19. Libraries were prepared by immunoSEQ multiplex PCR; TCRdb keeps only in-frame clonotypes and omits some of them. There are some 50,000 clones in the sample; over 70% occur only once, and about 3.2% lies in the top ten. Sequences were obtained from peripheral blood. These TCRs come from a human donor in a cohort sampled during active COVID-19. Both conserved end residues are part of each CDR3. D genes are given only for firm matches. For some rows the clone size is stated as once, few or many, or as a class when expanded; others skip it.

j_call d_call v_call clone_size cdr3_nt cdr3_aa
TRBJ2-7 TRBD1 TRBV6-6 - TGTGCCAGCAGTGGACCGGGACAGGTGCGCGAGCAGTACTTC CASSGPGQVREQYF
TRBJ2-1 TRBD2 TRBV2 - TGTGCCAGCAGGGGACTAGCGGGAGGCATTGCTGAGCAGTTCTTC CASRGLAGGIAEQFF
TRBJ1-1 - TRBV2 - TGTGCCAGCAGTGGGGAGGGGAACACTGAAGCTTTCTTT CASSGEGNTEAFF
TRBJ1-1 TRBD1 TRBV3-1/TRBV3-2 - TGTGCCAGCAGCCAAGATGGAAGCAGGGGGTCGAGCACTGAAGCTTTCTTT CASSQDGSRGSSTEAFF
TRBJ1-6 - TRBV5-1 - TGCGCCAGCAGCGACGCCCGGGGGGGCGAGAATTCACCCCTCCACTTT CASSDARGGENSPLHF
TRBJ1-1 - TRBV14 - TGTGCCAGCAGCCAAGGGGAGGTGGTCTACGCTGAAGCTTTCTTT CASSQGEVVYAEAFF
TRBJ2-7 TRBD2 TRBV29-1 few TGCAGCGTTGAAGGTGCCCGCGGGAGCGACGAGCAGTACTTC CSVEGARGSDEQYF
TRBJ2-7 - TRBV7-9 - TGTGCCAGCAGCCTGGCCCTCTACGAGCAGTACTTC CASSLALYEQYF
TRBJ2-5 - TRBV5-1 - TGCGCCAGCAGCCATCGACAGTCTCTAGGAGAGACCCAGTACTTC CASSHRQSLGETQYF
TRBJ2-3 TRBD2 TRBV7-2 - TGTGCCAGCACCCCAGGTGGCGGGGGGAGCACAGATACGCAGTATTTT CASTPGGGGSTDTQYF
TRBJ1-1 - TRBV5-6 once TGTGCCAGCAGCTCCGACCTGACAGCCTTCACTGAAGCTTTCTTT CASSSDLTAFTEAFF
TRBJ2-6 - TRBV5-1 - TGCGCCAGCAGCTTGGTTGGCTCCTCTGGGGCCAACGTCCTGACTTTC CASSLVGSSGANVLTF
TRBJ1-1 TRBD1 TRBV5-1 once TGCGCCAGCAGCTCCTCGGGACAGGGGAACACTGAAGCTTTCTTT CASSSSGQGNTEAFF
TRBJ2-2 - TRBV7-9 - TGTGCCAGCAGCCGTCAACCTCAGGGCACCGGGGAGCTGTTTTTT CASSRQPQGTGELFF
TRBJ2-1 TRBD1 TRBV3-1/TRBV3-2 - TGTGCCAGCAGCCACTTGGACAGGGCGGTGTTCTTC CASSHLDRAVFF
TRBJ2-7 TRBD2 TRBV27 - TGTGCCAGCAGTTGGACTAGTGGGTACGAGCAGTACTTC CASSWTSGYEQYF
TRBJ2-5 - TRBV7-2 - TGTGCCAGCAGCTTAGGAGGGTTCCGGGGGATAGGGGAGACCCAGTACTTC CASSLGGFRGIGETQYF
TRBJ1-6 - TRBV21-1 - TGTGCCAGCAGCAATTGCGATATAAGGACTTCGCGGTGGGATTCACCCCTCCACTTT CASSNCDIRTSRWDSPLHF
TRBJ2-3 TRBD2 TRBV2 - TGTGCCAGCAGTGAATTCGGGGGGGCAGATACGCAGTATTTT CASSEFGGADTQYF
TRBJ2-3 TRBD2 TRBV5-1 - TGCGCCAGCAGCTTCCGGGACTACCAACGCACAGATACGCAGTATTTT CASSFRDYQRTDTQYF
TRBJ1-4 - TRBV6-1 once TGTGCCAGCAGTGAAGTAGGAGGGGCGGGGGTAGAACTGTTTTTT CASSEVGGAGVELFF
TRBJ2-3 TRBD1 TRBV4-1 - TGCGCCAGCACTAAAACAGGGGGCGCCGGCACAGATACGCAGTATTTT CASTKTGGAGTDTQYF
TRBJ1-1 TRBD1 TRBV5-1 - TGCGCCAGCAGCTCCATCCAGGGACAGGTAGGAGCTTTCTTT CASSSIQGQVGAFF
TRBJ1-5 - TRBV7-2 once TGTGCCAGCAGCTTTTCGGGGTATAGCAATCAGCCCCAGCATTTT CASSFSGYSNQPQHF
TRBJ2-3 TRBD2 TRBV19 - TGTGCCAGTGCCCCGCTAGCGGGGGGGCGGGATACGCAGTATTTT CASAPLAGGRDTQYF
TRBJ2-3 TRBD2 TRBV5-8 - TGTGCCAGCAGCTTGGCGGCGATGGCGGGAGTCACAGATACGCAGTATTTT CASSLAAMAGVTDTQYF
TRBJ2-1 TRBD1 TRBV24-1 - TGTGCCACCAGTGACCCCGGGACAGGTTCCTACAATGAGCAGTTCTTC CATSDPGTGSYNEQFF
TRBJ2-7 - TRBV3-1/TRBV3-2 few TGTGCCAGCAGCCACGGTAACGAGCAGTACTTC CASSHGNEQYF
TRBJ2-3 TRBD2 TRBV3-1/TRBV3-2 - TGTGCCAGCAGGGGAGGGGGCACAGATACGCAGTATTTT CASRGGGTDTQYF
TRBJ1-1 TRBD1 TRBV5-4 - TGTGCCAGCAGCAGAGGACAGGGCTTGGAGGAGGACACTGAAGCTTTCTTT CASSRGQGLEEDTEAFF
TRBJ1-5 - TRBV19 once TGTGCCAGTAGTGGAGGGGGGGGCAATCAGCCCCAGCATTTT CASSGGGGNQPQHF
TRBJ1-1 - TRBV7-2 - TGTGCCAGCAGCCCGTATAACCGGGTTGAAGCTTTCTTT CASSPYNRVEAFF
TRBJ1-1 TRBD1 TRBV19 - TGTGCCAGTAGTCGACAGGGAGCGGGGGGGAACACTGAAGCTTTCTTT CASSRQGAGGNTEAFF
TRBJ1-2 TRBD1 TRBV9 - TGTGCCAGCAGCGTAGAACCGGACAGGGGGCAAGATGGCTACACCTTC CASSVEPDRGQDGYTF
TRBJ2-5 TRBD2 TRBV5-6 - TGTGCCAGCAGCCGGACTAGCGGGAGGGGGACCCAGTACTTC CASSRTSGRGTQYF
TRBJ2-3 - TRBV3-1/TRBV3-2 - TGTGCCAGCAGCCAGGGGCGAGATACGCAGTATTTT CASSQGRDTQYF
TRBJ2-1 - TRBV6-5 - TGTGCCAGCAGTTACTCTGGGGCAGCCTACAATGAGCAGTTCTTC CASSYSGAAYNEQFF
TRBJ1-6 - TRBV10-3 once TGTGCCATCAGCCGACAGAGCCTTAATTCACCCCTCCACTTT CAISRQSLNSPLHF
TRBJ2-1 TRBD2 TRBV7-6 once TGTGCCAGCAGCTCACTAGCGGGAGATTACAATGAGCAGTTCTTC CASSSLAGDYNEQFF
TRBJ2-2 - TRBV9 - TGTGCCAGCAGCGTTTTAGACACGAACACCGGGGAGCTGTTTTTT CASSVLDTNTGELFF
TRBJ2-2 - TRBV4-2 - TGTGCCAGCAGCCGGGACTTGGGCGGGGAGCTGTTTTTT CASSRDLGGELFF
TRBJ2-3 TRBD1 TRBV2 - TGTGCCAGCAGTCCACAGGGGGCGATGGATACGCAGTATTTT CASSPQGAMDTQYF
TRBJ2-5 - TRBV7-2 - TGTGCCAGCAGCTTAAATCAGGGTGGGGAGACCCAGTACTTC CASSLNQGGETQYF
TRBJ2-3 TRBD1 TRBV18 - TGTGCCAGCTCACCACCCGGGACAGGGATGAGAGGCACAGATACGCAGTATTTT CASSPPGTGMRGTDTQYF
TRBJ2-3 TRBD2 TRBV7-3 - TGTGCCAGCAGCGTTAGCGGGGGAGTGAATACGCAGTATTTT CASSVSGGVNTQYF
TRBJ2-3 - TRBV6-1 - TGTGCCAGCAGTGATACGGCGGGGTTACGGACAGATACGCAGTATTTT CASSDTAGLRTDTQYF
TRBJ1-1 TRBD1 TRBV11-1 - TGTGCCAGCAGCTGGAGACAGGGTATCACTGAAGCTTTCTTT CASSWRQGITEAFF